The clone carrying this TCR beta chain was seen at least ten times. The V gene lost 6 bases and the J gene lost 1 base, with 23 bases spanning the gap. The CDR3 runs to 18 residues. The data originate from a study of molecular identifiers for immune sequencing clone quantification. As for the study in general: Replicate RNA came from 20,000 or 100,000 naive CD8 cells and was split five ways, and four parts were sequenced.

Libraries of bulk TCR were made by previously described methods (with listed TCR primers). Using its own MiXCR run on the PCR reads, TCRdb lists one record per CDR3 protein. The profile shows 90,000 or so distinct CDR3 sequences, 21% of them singletons. Sorted cell numbers of about 17,000 to 1,000,000, with 10%, 30% or 50% RNA, served as input for naive CD8 libraries. This chain connects TRBV12-3 or TRBV12-4 to TRBJ2-3; D possibly corresponds to TRBD1 (6 bases). The clonotype was recovered from a human donor in good health. Some libraries in this study had Jurkat cell RNA spiked in. Sequenced sample: naive CD8+ T cells from blood, with Jurkat cell RNA spiked in. As for subset: FACS-sorted CD8+CD4-CCR7+CD45RA+ naive T cells. The CDR3 spells CASSPLEQGIGGTDTQYF. CDR3 sequence (DNA): TGTGCCAGCAGCCCCCTTGAACAGGGAATAGGGGGCACAGATACGCAGTATTTT.